Here is one T cell receptor beta chain with its context. RNA transcripts yielded amplified TCR beta CDR3 regions. With the HTBI primer set, the TCR CDR3 went through a first round of RT-PCR. TCRdb re-called the multiplex PCR reads with MiXCR, one entry per CDR3 protein. The sample comprises about 600,000 distinct CDR3 sequences, 12% to 15% of which are singletons, and less than 9% rests with the top ten. The sample comes from a study of T cells in Graves' hyperthyroidism and ophthalmopathy. This CDR3 comprises 15 residues. V lost 0 bases to trimming and J lost 4 bases, with 10 bases between them. In germline, CDR1 is LGHNA, CDR2 YSLEER.

The chain joins TRBV4-3 to TRBJ2-1; D is perhaps TRBD1 or TRBD2 (5 bases each). The receptor's source is a woman under 30 with Graves' ophthalmopathy. Sequencing input: blood. The CDR3: CASSQDYEGYNEQFF. The CDR3 DNA follows: TGCGCCAGCAGCCAAGATTATGAGGGGTACAATGAGCAGTTCTTC.